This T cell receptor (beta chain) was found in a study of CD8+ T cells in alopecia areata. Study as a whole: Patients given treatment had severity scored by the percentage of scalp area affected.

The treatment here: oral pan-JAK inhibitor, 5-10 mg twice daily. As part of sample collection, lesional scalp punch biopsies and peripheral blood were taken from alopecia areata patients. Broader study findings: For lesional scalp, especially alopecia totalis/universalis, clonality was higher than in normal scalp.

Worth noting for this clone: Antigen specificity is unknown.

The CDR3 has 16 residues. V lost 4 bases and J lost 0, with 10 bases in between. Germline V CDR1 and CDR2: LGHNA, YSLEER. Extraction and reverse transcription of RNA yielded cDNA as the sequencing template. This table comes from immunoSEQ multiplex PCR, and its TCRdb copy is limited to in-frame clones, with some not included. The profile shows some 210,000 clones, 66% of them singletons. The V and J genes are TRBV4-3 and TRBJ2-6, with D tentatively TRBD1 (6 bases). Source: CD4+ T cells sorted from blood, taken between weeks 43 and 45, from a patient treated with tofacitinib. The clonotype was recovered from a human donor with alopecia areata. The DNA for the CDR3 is TGCGCCAGCAGCCGGACAGTTTCCTCTGGGGCCAACGTCCTGACTTTC. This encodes CASSRTVSSGANVLTF.